The present entry profiles one T cell receptor (beta chain) with its context. Sequencing used immunoSEQ multiplex PCR; TCRdb keeps in-frame clones, though not all of them. The sample lists a few hundred thousand clones; nearly 90% were seen once. These data belong to a study of blood T cell repertoires in COVID-19. Across the whole study: COVID-19 samples collected from the United States, Italy and Spain covered acute and convalescent phases.

Germline assignment: CDR1 SGHVS and CDR2 FQNEAQ. This CDR3 contains 14 residues. Trimming removed 4 bases from V and 5 bases from J; junction bases left unmatched: 6. Material for sequencing was PBMCs or T cells enriched from blood (not recorded which). The TCR sequence derives from a woman aged 18-29 years with acute COVID-19. V is TRBV7-8 and J is TRBJ1-2; 8 bases are a match to TRBD1. The CDR3 DNA is TGTGCCAGCAGCTCTACCAGGACAGGGTATGGCTACACCTTC. Amino acid sequence: CASSSTRTGYGYTF.